This T cell receptor beta chain was observed in a study of blood T cell repertoires in COVID-19. From germline, CDR1 is LNHDA and CDR2 SQIVND (reference sequence). The ends were cut back, 5 bases at V and 2 bases at J, with 12 bases in the middle. The length of the CDR3 is 14 residues. TCRdb keeps only in-frame clones here, not all; method: immunoSEQ multiplex PCR. The sample shows roughly 120,000 clones, around 80% of them seen only once. The sequencing sample was made of peripheral blood. This chain links TRBV19 with TRBJ1-2; weak D call: TRBD1 (6 bases). The sequence came from a woman aged 80 or over with acute or convalescent COVID-19. The CDR3 region has the DNA TGTGCCAGTAGTGACAACAGGGAGAACTATGGCTACACCTTC. This gives the protein CASSDNRENYGYTF.